This passage covers 16 T cell receptor beta chains from one sample sequenced in a study of blood T cell repertoires in COVID-19. Sequencing used immunoSEQ multiplex PCR; TCRdb keeps in-frame clones, though not all of them. In the table there are about 120,000 clones, 85% of which are singletons. The specimen sequenced was peripheral blood. These receptor sequences come from a man aged 60 to 69 with acute or convalescent COVID-19.

This chain connects TRBV10-3 to TRBJ2-3; TRBD2 aligns across 11 bases. The CDR3 spans 14 residues. Germline trimming cut 5 bases from V and 4 bases from J; bases unmatched to any gene: 2. Germline-derived CDR1 and CDR2 are ENHRY and SYGVKD. The CDR3 here is CAISLAGGADTQYF. The CDR3 DNA reads as TGTGCCATCAGTTTAGCGGGAGGGGCAGATACGCAGTATTTT.

The chain carries TRBV4-2 and TRBJ2-7; D unclear. The V and J ends lost 3 bases and 3 bases respectively, with 18 bases between them. There are 16 residues in the CDR3. Per the germline V gene, CDR1 is LGHNA and CDR2 is YNFKEQ. Written as DNA, the CDR3 is TGTGCCAGCAGCCAGGGCTCTGGATTACCGAACTACGAGCAGTACTTC. Translation: CASSQGSGLPNYEQYF.

The chain recombines TRBV2 with TRBJ2-5; the match to TRBD2 covers 7 bases. V lost 11 bases, J lost 4 bases, and 16 bases stayed unmatched. Per the germline V gene, CDR1 is SNHLY and CDR2 is FYNNEI. CDR3 size: 15 residues. The CDR3 is CASRRGDSGGETQYF. The CDR3 bases are TGTGCCTCCCGACGCGGGGACTCGGGGGGAGAGACCCAGTACTTC.

The chain couples TRBV4-2 to TRBJ2-3; D remains unclear. The V end lost 0 bases, the J end lost 2 bases, and 9 bases lay between the germline ends. The length of the CDR3 is 15 residues. Germline CDR1 is LGHNA and CDR2 is YNFKEQ. CDR3 DNA: TGTGCCAGCAGCCAAGAGCGGAGACCCACAGATACGCAGTATTTT. It is translated as CASSQERRPTDTQYF.

This chain joins TRBV28 and TRBJ1-5, with a weak D call TRBD1 (6 bases). Germline V CDR1 and CDR2: MDHEN, SYDVKM. The CDR3 has 14 amino acids. Trimming took off 7 bases at V and 5 bases at J, with 15 bases between the two ends. CDR3 sequence: CASTPGGGDQPQHF. CDR3 DNA: TGTGCCAGCACCCCTGGGGGGGGCGATCAGCCCCAGCATTTT.

The chain joins TRBV7-3 to TRBJ2-2; the match to TRBD2 covers 8 bases. From germline, CDR1 is SGHTA and CDR2 FQGTGA. With V trimmed by 5 bases and J by 3 bases, 8 bases remained unmatched. The CDR3 is 16 amino acids. CDR3 loop: CASSLPPGGDTGELFF. In DNA form, the CDR3 reads TGTGCCAGCAGCCTGCCCCCGGGGGGGGACACCGGGGAGCTGTTTTTT.

The V gene is TRBV18, the J gene TRBJ2-2; tentatively, D is TRBD1 (5 bases). Germline values: CDR1 KGHSH, CDR2 LQKENI. The CDR3 sequence is 16 residues long. V was pared by 0 bases and J by 6 bases, with 14 bases between. In DNA, the CDR3 is TGTGCCAGCTCACCACCTCTCGCGAAAGGGGCCGGGGAGCTGTTTTTT. Translated: CASSPPLAKGAGELFF.

The J gene is TRBJ1-1, the V gene TRBV5-1, with unresolved D. Trimming took 0 bases from V and 3 from J, leaving 9 bases between them. The CDR3 is 14 amino acids. Germline V gene lookup returns CDR1 SGHRS and CDR2 YFSETQ. CDR3 region: CASSLASADTEAFF. In DNA form, the CDR3 reads TGCGCCAGCAGCTTGGCGAGCGCTGACACTGAAGCTTTCTTT.

This sequence joins TRBV28 and TRBJ1-4; D gene ambiguous. CDR3 length: 15 amino acids. The germline V and J ends were trimmed by 6 bases and 3 bases, with 14 bases remaining between them. CDR1 MDHEN and CDR2 SYDVKM come from the germline V gene. The CDR3 here is CASSLRYGANEKLFF. The DNA of the CDR3 is TGTGCCAGCAGCCTGAGGTATGGAGCTAATGAAAAACTGTTTTTT. The whole variable domain, remainder taken from reference TRBV28 and TRBJ1-4, is DVKVTQSSRYLVKRTGEKVFLECVQDMDHENMFWYRQDPGLGLRLIYFSYDVKMKEKGDIPEGYSVSREKKERFSLILESASTNQTSMYLCASSLRYGANEKLFFGSGTQLSVL.

This clone showed up just once. The genes are TRBV27 and TRBJ1-1; maybe TRBD1 (6 bases). Per the germline V gene, CDR1 is MNHEY and CDR2 is SMNVEV (reference sequence). Trimming shortened V by 5 bases and J by 5 bases, and 18 bases separated the two germline ends. The CDR3 sequence is 15 residues long. Written as DNA, the CDR3 is TGTGCCAGCAGTCCGCCTGGGGGGGGGCGGACTGAAGCTTTCTTT. The encoded protein is CASSPPGGGRTEAFF.

This sequence joins TRBV28 and TRBJ2-2, with TRBD2 as a possible D gene (6 bases). The CDR3 contains 13 residues. The V gene's germline CDR1 is MDHEN and CDR2 SYDVKM. Trimming took off 8 bases at V and 7 bases at J, with 14 bases between the two ends. CDR3 protein: CASRPSANGELFF. CDR3 DNA: TGTGCCAGCCGTCCTAGCGCCAACGGGGAGCTGTTTTTT.

This chain uses TRBV2 with TRBJ2-7; 8 nucleotides agree with TRBD1. J was trimmed by 3 bases and V by 4 bases; bases with no gene match: 2. The germline gives CDR1 SNHLY, CDR2 FYNNEI. The CDR3 contains 13 residues. The DNA of the CDR3 is TGTGCCAGCAGTGGGGACAGGAGCTACGAGCAGTACTTC. It is translated as CASSGDRSYEQYF. Full variable domain (outside the CDR3, taken from reference TRBV2 and TRBJ2-7): EPEVTQTPSHQVTQMGQEVILRCVPISNHLYFYWYRQILGQKVEFLVSFYNNEISEKSEIFDDQFSVERPDGSNFTLKIRSTKLEDSAMYFCASSGDRSYEQYFGPGTRLTVT.

CDR3 nucleotides: TGTGCCAGCTTCACGGGGGGGGTAACTGAAGCTTTCTTT. Protein: CASFTGGVTEAFF. The V and J genes are TRBV28 and TRBJ1-1, with a tentative D call TRBD1 (5 bases). Germline V gene data show CDR1 as MDHEN and CDR2 as SYDVKM. The V and J ends lost 8 bases and 5 bases respectively, with 15 bases between them. The CDR3 contains 13 residues.

V and J are TRBV5-4 and TRBJ1-1; D might be TRBD1 (5 bases). The V and J ends lost 2 bases and 7 bases respectively, with 15 bases between them. Germline-derived CDR1 and CDR2 are SGHNT and YYREEE (reference sequence). The CDR3 is 14 amino acids. The CDR3: CASSLNLGGYEAFF. The CDR3 DNA sequence: TGTGCCAGCAGCTTAAACCTGGGGGGATATGAAGCTTTCTTT.

The chain couples TRBV29-1 to TRBJ1-5; 9 nucleotides line up with TRBD1. CDR1 and CDR2 (germline): SQVTM, ANQGSEA. V was pared by 4 bases and J by 7 bases, with 5 bases of the junction left unmatched. The CDR3 runs to 13 residues. The CDR3 DNA sequence: TGCAGCGTTGGACAGGGGGTCTCGCAGCCCCAGCATTTT. Translated, it gives CSVGQGVSQPQHF. The complete variable domain, with remaining parts taken from reference TRBV29-1 and TRBJ1-5, reads SAVISQKPSRDICQRGTSLTIQCQVDSQVTMMFWYRQQPGQSLTLIATANQGSEATYESGFVIDKFPISRPNLTFSTLTVSNMSPEDSSIYLCSVGQGVSQPQHFGDGTRLSIL.

The chain couples TRBV3-1 (or the pseudogene TRBV3-2) to TRBJ1-5; tentative D call: TRBD1 (6 bases). V was pared by 4 bases and J by 0 bases, with 7 bases between. Germline V lookup: CDR1 LGHDT, CDR2 YNNKEL (reference sequence). CDR3 size: 14 residues. Here the CDR3 reads CASSLQGSNQPQHF. The CDR3 nucleotides read TGTGCCAGCAGCCTACAGGGTAGCAATCAGCCCCAGCATTTT.